This TCR beta chain was captured by sequencing in a study of identical twins. Broader study findings: Sequences that were out-of-frame, alpha and twin-shared displayed an excess of low generation probability.

CDR1 and CDR2 (germline): SGDLS, YYNGEE. The CDR3 runs to 12 residues. V was cut by 8 bases and J by 6 bases, with 13 bases left in between. TCRdb re-derived calls from the 5' RACE reads in MiXCR, one entry per CDR3 protein. The table includes more than 1.5 million distinct CDR3 sequences, under 35% detected once. In this sample, this clonotype turned up once. Its antigen is as yet unknown. This sequence was found in a newborn girl in good health. The sequencing sample was made of cord blood. This sequence joins TRBV9 and TRBJ2-3; D unresolved. CDR3 bases: TGTGCCAGGAGCCTTAGAAGGGATACGCAGTATTTT. This translates into CARSLRRDTQYF.